This T cell receptor (beta chain) was observed in a study of T cell repertoires in cytomegalovirus infection. For the study at large: CMV infection and matching HLA type were both indicated by public TCR beta signatures.

Comment on this clonotype: What it binds is not known.

The CDR3 sequence is 13 residues long. Trimming at V came to 6 bases and at J to 5 bases, leaving 3 bases not matched to a gene. Germline V gene sequence: CDR1 ENHRY, CDR2 SYGVKD. In TCRdb, the reads were re-called with MiXCR into one record per CDR3 protein. The sample includes about 900,000 distinct CDR3 sequences, approximately 31% of them seen just once. The source is a human donor in good health (CMV status not recorded). Some clones in this sample may be carry-over from other donors' samples. This chain links TRBV10-3 with TRBJ2-7; 11 bases are a match to TRBD1. Sequencing was performed on cultured CD8+ T cells from PBMCs, taken from culture after CMV antigen stimulation. Written as DNA, the CDR3 is TGTGCCATCAGCCTGGACAGGGGGCACGAGCAGTACGTC. This encodes CAISLDRGHEQYV.